This TCR beta chain was sequenced for a study of blood T cells in healthy people across ages. As to this clonotype: Its antigen is not identified.

The second PCR ran about 6 to 12 cycles with a sample-barcoded 5' primer and J-beta primers. The study obtained at least 3 million CDR3-containing paired-end reads from every sample. TCRdb fed the 5' RACE reads into MiXCR, producing one record per CDR3 protein. The sample lists 1,300,000 or so distinct CDR3 sequences, roughly 59% seen once, with over 6.5% in the top ten. CDR3 length: 10 amino acids. Trimming left V 8 bases short and J 12 bases short, with 14 bases between. Germline V gene sequence: CDR1 SQVTM, CDR2 ANQGSEA. General study findings and limits: Compared with aged donors, long-lived donors showed fewer expanded clones, suggesting selection. Getting older went along with TCR beta diversity per million T cells dropping roughly linearly.

The specimen was blood. This receptor was obtained from a man aged 18 to 29 in good health. The chain links TRBV29-1 to TRBJ2-1; D is undetermined. CDR3 DNA sequence: TGCAGCTTTGGGAACATCGTGCAGTTCTTC. As protein: CSFGNIVQFF.